One and the same sample provided the 5 T cell receptor beta chains below, sequenced in a study of type 1 regulatory T cells. What these receptors recognize is not known. TCRdb passed the reads through MiXCR, listing each CDR3 protein once. The sample consists of 25,000 or so distinct CDR3 sequences, around 77% of them appearing once. Material for sequencing was cultured T cells, either the whole culture or a sorted T cell fraction (not recorded which). The subset is: Tr1-enriched cell product generated in vitro against host alloantigens. The receptors come from a human donor in good health.

This clonotype turned up a few times. This chain uses TRBV20-1 with TRBJ1-1; the match to TRBD1 covers 8 bases. After removal of 6 bases from V and 1 base from J, the junction contained 4 bases not matched to a gene. The CDR3 spans 13 residues. Germline CDR1 DFQATT, CDR2 SNEGSKA (reference sequence). CDR3 protein: CSAPRGRNTEAFF. CDR3 nucleotide sequence: TGCAGTGCGCCCAGGGGGCGGAACACTGAAGCTTTCTTT.

This sequence joins TRBV6-6 and TRBJ2-6; TRBD1 matches at 9 bases. CDR1 MNHNY and CDR2 SVGAGI come from the germline V gene (reference sequence). Losses at the gene ends were 7 bases for V and 13 bases for J; bases not matched to a gene: 8. The CDR3 has 13 amino acids. In DNA form, the CDR3 reads TGTGCCAGCAAACTGGGGACAGGGAATGTCCTGACTTTC. Translation: CASKLGTGNVLTF.

V and J are TRBV11-2 and TRBJ2-5; the match to TRBD1 covers 8 bases. J lost 5 bases, V lost 1 base, and 3 bases had no gene match. Germline lookup yields CDR1 SGHAT and CDR2 FQNNGV. This CDR3 is 14 amino acids long. CDR3: CASSLGQGTETQYF. The CDR3 region has the DNA TGTGCCAGCAGCTTAGGACAGGGGACGGAGACCCAGTACTTC.

V gene TRBV20-1 combines with J gene TRBJ2-6; D uncertain. Trimming removed 0 bases from V and 0 bases from J, with 6 bases in between. Germline CDR1 DFQATT, CDR2 SNEGSKA (reference sequence). There are 15 residues in the CDR3. The CDR3 coding sequence is TGCAGTGCTAGAGATAACTTCTCTGGGGCCAACGTCCTGACTTTC. Translation: CSARDNFSGANVLTF.

J is TRBJ2-3 and V is TRBV20-1; D tentatively fits TRBD1 or TRBD2 (5 bases each). The length of the CDR3 is 15 residues. Germline V gene lookup returns CDR1 DFQATT and CDR2 SNEGSKA (reference sequence). Trimming left V 3 bases short and J 2 bases short, with 15 bases between. The CDR3 here is CSARRVEGVTDTQYF. The CDR3 coding sequence is TGCAGTGCTAGGAGGGTAGAAGGGGTCACAGATACGCAGTATTTT.